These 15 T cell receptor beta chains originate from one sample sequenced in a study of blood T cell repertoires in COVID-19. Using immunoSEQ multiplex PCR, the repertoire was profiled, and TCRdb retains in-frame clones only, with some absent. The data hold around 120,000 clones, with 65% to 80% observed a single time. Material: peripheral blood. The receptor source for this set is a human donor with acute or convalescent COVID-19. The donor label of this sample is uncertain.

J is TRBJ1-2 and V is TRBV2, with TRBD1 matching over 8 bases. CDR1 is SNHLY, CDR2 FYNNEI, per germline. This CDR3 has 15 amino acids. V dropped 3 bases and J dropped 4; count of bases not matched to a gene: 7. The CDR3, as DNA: TGTGCCAGCAGTGAGCGGACAGGGCCGAGCTATGGCTACACCTTC. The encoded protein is CASSERTGPSYGYTF.

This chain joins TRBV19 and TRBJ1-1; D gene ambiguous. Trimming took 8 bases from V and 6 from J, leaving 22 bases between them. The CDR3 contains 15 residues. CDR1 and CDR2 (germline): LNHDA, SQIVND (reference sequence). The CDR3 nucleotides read TGTGCCAGTCTAGGGAGGGCCGAACGTTATGCTGAAGCTTTCTTT. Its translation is CASLGRAERYAEAFF.

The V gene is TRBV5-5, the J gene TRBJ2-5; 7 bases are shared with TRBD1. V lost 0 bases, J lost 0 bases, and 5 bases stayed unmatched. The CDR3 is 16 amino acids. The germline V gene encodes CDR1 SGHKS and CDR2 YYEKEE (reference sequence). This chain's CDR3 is CASSLGPQGYQETQYF. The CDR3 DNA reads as TGTGCCAGCAGCTTGGGTCCACAGGGGTACCAAGAGACCCAGTACTTC.

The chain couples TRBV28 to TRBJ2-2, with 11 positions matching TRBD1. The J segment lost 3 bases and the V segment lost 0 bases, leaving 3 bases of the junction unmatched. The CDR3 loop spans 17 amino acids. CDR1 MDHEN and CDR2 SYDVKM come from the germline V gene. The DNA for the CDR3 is TGTGCCAGCAGTTTATGGGGACAGGGGGACCACACCGGGGAGCTGTTTTTT. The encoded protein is CASSLWGQGDHTGELFF. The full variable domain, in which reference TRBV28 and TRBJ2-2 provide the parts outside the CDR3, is DVKVTQSSRYLVKRTGEKVFLECVQDMDHENMFWYRQDPGLGLRLIYFSYDVKMKEKGDIPEGYSVSREKKERFSLILESASTNQTSMYLCASSLWGQGDHTGELFFGEGSRLTVL.

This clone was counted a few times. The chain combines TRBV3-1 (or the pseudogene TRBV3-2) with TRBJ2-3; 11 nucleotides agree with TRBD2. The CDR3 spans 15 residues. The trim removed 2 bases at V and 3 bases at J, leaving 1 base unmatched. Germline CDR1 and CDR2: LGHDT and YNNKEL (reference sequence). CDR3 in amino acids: CASSQSSGGTDTQYF. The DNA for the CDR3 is TGTGCCAGCAGCCAATCTAGCGGGGGGACAGATACGCAGTATTTT.

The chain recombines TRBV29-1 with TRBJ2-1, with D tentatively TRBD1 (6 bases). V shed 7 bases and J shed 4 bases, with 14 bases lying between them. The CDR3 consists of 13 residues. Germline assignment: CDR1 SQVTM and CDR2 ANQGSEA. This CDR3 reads CSGNRVGYNEQFF. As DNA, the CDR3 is TGCAGCGGGAACAGGGTAGGGTACAATGAGCAGTTCTTC.

The CDR3 loop is CASSPTGEWNTEAFF. CDR3 DNA: TGTGCCAGCAGTCCTACAGGGGAGTGGAACACTGAAGCTTTCTTT. The rearrangement joins TRBV27 to TRBJ1-1; TRBD1 aligns across 7 bases. CDR3 length: 15 amino acids. J lost 1 base, V lost 5 bases, and 7 bases had no gene match. Germline assignment: CDR1 MNHEY and CDR2 SMNVEV (reference sequence).

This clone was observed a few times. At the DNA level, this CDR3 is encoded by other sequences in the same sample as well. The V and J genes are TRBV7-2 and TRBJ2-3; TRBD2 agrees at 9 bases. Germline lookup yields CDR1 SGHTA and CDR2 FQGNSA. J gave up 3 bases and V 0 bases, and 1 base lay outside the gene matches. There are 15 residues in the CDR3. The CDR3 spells CASSLASGGTDTQYF. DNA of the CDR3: TGTGCCAGCAGCTTAGCCAGCGGGGGGACAGATACGCAGTATTTT.

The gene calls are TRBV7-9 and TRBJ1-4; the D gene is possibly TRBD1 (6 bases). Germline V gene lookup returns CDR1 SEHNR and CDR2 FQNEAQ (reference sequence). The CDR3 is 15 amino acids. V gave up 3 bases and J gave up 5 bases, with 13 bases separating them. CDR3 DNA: TGTGCCAGCAGCTTCGGACAGAATAGAAATGAAAAACTGTTTTTT. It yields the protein CASSFGQNRNEKLFF.

CDR3: CASSPGTGSTGELFF. CDR3 coding DNA: TGTGCCAGCAGTCCCGGGACAGGGAGTACCGGGGAGCTGTTTTTT. The V call is TRBV6-5, the J call TRBJ2-2, with 9 bases lining up with TRBD1. Germline lookup yields CDR1 MNHEY and CDR2 SVGAGI. Trimming cost V 5 bases and J 5 bases; bases outside gene matches: 6. The CDR3 has 15 residues.

Here the CDR3 DNA reads TGCGCCAGCAGCTTGTCCGGACAGGGGCAAAACTATGGCTACACCTTC. It is translated as CASSLSGQGQNYGYTF. The chain joins TRBV5-1 to TRBJ1-2; 9 nucleotides match TRBD1. V lost 1 base to trimming and J lost 2 bases; unmatched junction nucleotides: 6. CDR1 SGHRS and CDR2 YFSETQ come from the germline V gene. This CDR3 spans 16 amino acids.

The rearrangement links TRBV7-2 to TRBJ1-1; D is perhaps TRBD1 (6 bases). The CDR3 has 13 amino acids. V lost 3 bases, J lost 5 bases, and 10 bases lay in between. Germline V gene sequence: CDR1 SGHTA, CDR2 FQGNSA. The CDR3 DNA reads TGTGCCAGCAGCTTCAGGGGCGGGACTGAAGCTTTCTTT. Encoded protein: CASSFRGGTEAFF. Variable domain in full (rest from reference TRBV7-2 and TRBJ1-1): GAGVSQSPSNKVTEKGKDVELRCDPISGHTALYWYRQSLGQGLEFLIYFQGNSAPDKSGLPSDRFSAERTGGSVSTLTIQRTQQEDSAVYLCASSFRGGTEAFFGQGTRLTVV.

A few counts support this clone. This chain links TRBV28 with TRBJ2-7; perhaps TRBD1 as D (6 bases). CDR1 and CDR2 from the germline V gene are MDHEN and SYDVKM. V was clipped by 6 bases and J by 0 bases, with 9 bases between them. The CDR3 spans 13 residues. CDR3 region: CASSDRSSYEQYV. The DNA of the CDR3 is TGTGCCAGCAGCGACAGGAGCTCCTACGAGCAGTACGTC.

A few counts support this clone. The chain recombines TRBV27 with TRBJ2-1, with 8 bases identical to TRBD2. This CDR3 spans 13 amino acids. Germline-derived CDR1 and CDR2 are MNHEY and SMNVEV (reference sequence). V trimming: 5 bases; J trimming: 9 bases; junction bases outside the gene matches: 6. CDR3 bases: TGTGCCAGCAGTCCCGTGAGCGGGGGTGAGCAGTTCTTC. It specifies CASSPVSGGEQFF.

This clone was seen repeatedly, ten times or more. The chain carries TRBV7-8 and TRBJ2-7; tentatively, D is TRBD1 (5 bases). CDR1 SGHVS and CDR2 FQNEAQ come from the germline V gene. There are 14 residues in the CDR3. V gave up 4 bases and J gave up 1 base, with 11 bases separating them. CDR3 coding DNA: TGTGCCAGCAGCTCCTCTCCAGGGTCCTACGAGCAGTACTTC. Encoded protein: CASSSSPGSYEQYF.